This T cell receptor beta chain was documented in a study of early stage breast cancer tumors. The method was immunoSEQ multiplex PCR; TCRdb's version includes in-frame clones alone and lacks a portion of them. The sample holds several thousand clones, around 71% seen once. With regard to this clone: The target antigen is unknown.

Overall study results and limits: Compared with adjacent normal breast, tumors showed roughly 2.5-fold denser, more clonal T cells.

Trimming removed 6 bases at V and 2 bases at J, with 12 bases between. Germline V gene sequence: CDR1 MNHNY, CDR2 SVGAGI (reference sequence). This CDR3 region has 14 residues. The TCR originated in a person aged 45-60 years with breast cancer. Sequences were obtained from breast tumor tissue. V and J are TRBV6-6 and TRBJ2-3; TRBD1 or TRBD2 may be the D gene (5 bases each). CDR3 loop: CASSPRGDTDTQYF. The CDR3, as DNA: TGTGCCAGCAGCCCAAGGGGAGACACAGATACGCAGTATTTT.